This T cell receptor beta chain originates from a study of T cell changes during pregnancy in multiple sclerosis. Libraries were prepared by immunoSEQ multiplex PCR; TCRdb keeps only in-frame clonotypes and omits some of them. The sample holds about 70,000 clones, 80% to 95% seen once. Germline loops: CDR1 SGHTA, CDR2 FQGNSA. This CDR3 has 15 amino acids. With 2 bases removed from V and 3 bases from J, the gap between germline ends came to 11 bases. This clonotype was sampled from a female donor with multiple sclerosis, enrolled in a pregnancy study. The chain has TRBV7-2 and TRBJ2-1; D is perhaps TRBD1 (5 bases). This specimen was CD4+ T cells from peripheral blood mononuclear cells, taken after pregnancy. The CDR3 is CASSLIGAVYNEQFF. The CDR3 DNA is TGTGCCAGCAGCTTAATAGGGGCGGTCTACAATGAGCAGTTCTTC.